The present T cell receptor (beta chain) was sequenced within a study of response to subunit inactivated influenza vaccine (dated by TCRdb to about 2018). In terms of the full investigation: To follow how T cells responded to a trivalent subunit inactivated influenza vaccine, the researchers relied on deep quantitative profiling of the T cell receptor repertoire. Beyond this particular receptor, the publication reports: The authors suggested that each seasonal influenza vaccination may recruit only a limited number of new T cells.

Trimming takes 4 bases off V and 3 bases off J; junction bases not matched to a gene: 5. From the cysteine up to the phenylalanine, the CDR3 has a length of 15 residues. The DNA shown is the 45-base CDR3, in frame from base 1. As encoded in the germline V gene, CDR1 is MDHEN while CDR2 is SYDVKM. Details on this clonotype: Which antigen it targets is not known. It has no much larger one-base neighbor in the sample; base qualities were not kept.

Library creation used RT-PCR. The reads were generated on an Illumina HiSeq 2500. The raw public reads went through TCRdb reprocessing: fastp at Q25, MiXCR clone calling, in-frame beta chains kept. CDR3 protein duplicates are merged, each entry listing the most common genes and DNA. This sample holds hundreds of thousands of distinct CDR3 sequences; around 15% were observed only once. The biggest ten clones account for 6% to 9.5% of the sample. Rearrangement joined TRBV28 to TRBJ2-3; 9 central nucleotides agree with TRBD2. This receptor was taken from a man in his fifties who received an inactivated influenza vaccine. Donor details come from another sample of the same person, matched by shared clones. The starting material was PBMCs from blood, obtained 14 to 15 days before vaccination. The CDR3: CASSSGLAPTDTQYF. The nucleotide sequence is TGTGCCAGCAGTTCGGGACTAGCCCCTACAGATACGCAGTATTTT.